What follows are 7 T cell receptor beta chains derived from one specimen sequenced in a study of cytomegalovirus exposure and HLA in healthy donors. Only in-frame clones appear in the TCRdb table, and some are missing; sequencing was by immunoSEQ multiplex PCR. The sample contains about 95,000 clones, around 85% of which appear only once. Sequencing was performed on PBMCs. These receptor sequences come from a man between 18 and 35 years old in good health and CMV-seropositive.

This clone was seen only a few times. The genes are TRBV5-3 and TRBJ2-7, with 9 bases lining up with TRBD1. TRBV5-3 carries the ORF label, with uncertain function. The length of the CDR3 is 15 residues. V gave up 1 base and J gave up 4 bases; unmatched junction bases: 6. The CDR3 DNA is TGTGCCAGAAGCTTGCCCGGGACAGGGAGGTACGAGCAGTACTTC. The encoded protein is CARSLPGTGRYEQYF.

The chain carries TRBV11-1 and TRBJ1-2; 7 nucleotides line up with TRBD1. In germline, CDR1 is SGHAT, CDR2 FQDESV (reference sequence). The V and J ends lost 5 bases and 8 bases, in that order; junction bases with no gene match: 11. The CDR3 contains 14 residues. Here the CDR3 reads CASSRFDRVGGYTF. Written as DNA, the CDR3 is TGTGCCAGCAGCCGCTTCGACAGGGTTGGCGGCTACACCTTC.

The chain carries TRBV19 and TRBJ2-3, with D perhaps TRBD1 (6 bases). V lost 1 base to trimming and J lost 4 bases, with 9 bases between them. The CDR3 is 14 amino acids. Germline V gene sequence: CDR1 LNHDA, CDR2 SQIVND (reference sequence). The CDR3 bases are TGTGCCAGTAGTATAGTACCAGGGGCAGATACGCAGTATTTT. Translation gives CASSIVPGADTQYF.

This clone was seen only a few times. The chain recombines TRBV18 with TRBJ1-1; no firm D call. The V and J ends lost 0 bases and 8 bases respectively, with 10 bases between them. Germline CDR1 KGHSH, CDR2 LQKENI. CDR3 length equals 13 residues. Here the CDR3 reads CASSPPVGDEAFF. As DNA, the CDR3 is TGTGCCAGCTCACCACCCGTGGGAGACGAAGCTTTCTTT. Filled out from reference TRBV18 and TRBJ1-1, the complete variable domain reads NAGVMQNPRHLVRRRGQEARLRCSPMKGHSHVYWYRQLPEEGLKFMVYLQKENIIDESGMPKERFSAEFPKEGPSILRIQQVVRGDSAAYFCASSPPVGDEAFFGQGTRLTVV.

V is TRBV7-9 and J is TRBJ1-2, with D tentatively TRBD1 (5 bases). The CDR3 totals 16 residues. Germline CDR1 is SEHNR and CDR2 is FQNEAQ (reference sequence). Trimming left V 5 bases short and J 2 bases short, with 18 bases between. The CDR3 sequence: CASSPPTGRGNYGYTF. The DNA for the CDR3 is TGTGCCAGCAGCCCCCCCACAGGAAGGGGAAACTATGGCTACACCTTC.

This chain connects TRBV29-1 to TRBJ2-4; 12 bases match TRBD2. With 3 bases clipped from V and 12 bases from J, the junction kept 9 bases outside the gene matches. Germline assignment: CDR1 SQVTM and CDR2 ANQGSEA. This CDR3 has 14 amino acids. This CDR3 reads CSVEFLAGGYTQYF. CDR3 sequence (DNA): TGCAGCGTTGAGTTCCTAGCGGGAGGGTATACTCAGTACTTC.

The V and J genes are TRBV6-1 and TRBJ1-3, with D maybe TRBD1 (5 bases). CDR3 length: 15 residues. Trimming removed 2 bases from V and 0 bases from J, with 8 bases in between. The germline CDR1 and CDR2 sequences are MNHNS and SASEGT. In DNA form, the CDR3 reads TGTGCCAGCAGTGAAACAGGCCCCTCTGGAAACACCATATATTTT. This encodes CASSETGPSGNTIYF.